Listed below are T cell receptor beta chains from one sample, sequenced in a study of blood T cell repertoires in COVID-19. The table came from immunoSEQ multiplex PCR; TCRdb's copy has only in-frame clones and leaves some out. The repertoire holds roughly 120,000 clones, with less than 85% as singletons. Sequenced material: peripheral blood. All receptors come from a human donor with acute or convalescent COVID-19. The donor label of this sample is uncertain. CDR3s include the opening cysteine and the closing phenylalanine or tryptophan. The D gene is left open where the match is weak. Only part of the rows carry a size: once, few, many, or a class if the clone is expanded.

j_call,v_call,clone_size,d_call,cdr3_aa,cdr3_nt
TRBJ2-1,TRBV15,-,TRBD1,CATSDSDGTGGRNEQFF,TGTGCCACCAGCGATTCAGACGGGACAGGGGGCCGCAATGAGCAGTTCTTC
TRBJ1-5,TRBV3-1/TRBV3-2,-,-,CASSQARSQPQHF,TGTGCCAGCAGCCAGGCCAGAAGTCAGCCCCAGCATTTT
TRBJ2-5,TRBV21-1,-,-,CASSKDELAGEETQYF,TGTGCCAGCAGCAAAGATGAGCTAGCGGGGGAAGAGACCCAGTACTTC
TRBJ2-7,TRBV28,-,-,CASTSMRDRAYEQYF,TGTGCCAGCACCTCCATGCGGGACCGAGCCTACGAGCAGTACTTC
TRBJ1-6,TRBV20-1,once,-,CSASGGASSPLHF,TGCAGTGCTAGTGGGGGCGCATCCTCACCCCTCCACTTT
TRBJ1-1,TRBV2,-,TRBD1,CASTTGANTEAFF,TGTGCCAGCACCACAGGGGCGAACACTGAAGCTTTCTTT
TRBJ2-1,TRBV5-5,-,TRBD2,CASTHLAGGLRNEQFF,TGTGCCAGCACACACCTAGCGGGGGGGCTTAGGAATGAGCAGTTCTTC
TRBJ1-1,TRBV5-4,-,-,CASSLGSMNTEAFF,TGTGCCAGCAGCTTGGGGAGTATGAACACTGAAGCTTTCTTT
TRBJ1-1,TRBV7-9,-,TRBD1,CASSGGGTGTEAFF,TGTGCCAGCAGCGGTGGGGGGACAGGGACTGAAGCTTTCTTT
TRBJ2-7,TRBV21-1,-,-,CASSKRDIPYEQYF,TGTGCCAGCAGCAAAAGGGACATTCCCTACGAGCAGTACTTC
TRBJ2-5,TRBV4-1,-,-,CASSQVSGVRETQYF,TGCGCCAGCAGCCAAGTATCGGGGGTCCGAGAGACCCAGTACTTC
TRBJ2-7,TRBV4-2,-,-,CASSQDRMGGTYEQYF,TGTGCCAGCAGCCAAGATCGAATGGGCGGGACCTACGAGCAGTACTTC
TRBJ2-6,TRBV24-1,once,-,CATSDQGGSGANVLTF,TGTGCCACCAGTGATCAAGGAGGCTCTGGGGCCAACGTCCTGACTTTC
TRBJ2-3,TRBV3-1/TRBV3-2,-,TRBD2,CASSRLSGGADTQYF,TGTGCCAGCAGCCGACTGAGCGGGGGGGCAGATACGCAGTATTTT
TRBJ2-3,TRBV20-1,-,-,CSASLRVGDTQYF,TGCAGTGCTAGTCTCAGGGTTGGCGATACGCAGTATTTT
TRBJ2-1,TRBV19,-,-,CASSGGRQKRGEQFF,TGTGCCAGTAGTGGGGGGAGGCAGAAGAGGGGTGAGCAGTTCTTC
TRBJ2-7,TRBV5-1,-,TRBD2,CASSLEASGGVHEQYF,TGCGCCAGCAGCTTGGAGGCTAGCGGGGGGGTTCACGAGCAGTACTTC
TRBJ2-1,TRBV19,-,TRBD2,CASNPGLAGGYNEQFF,TGTGCCAGTAACCCAGGACTAGCGGGGGGGTACAATGAGCAGTTCTTC
TRBJ2-2,TRBV5-1,many,TRBD2,CASSTGLAGGAGELFF,TGCGCCAGCAGCACGGGACTAGCGGGGGGTGCCGGGGAGCTGTTTTTT
TRBJ2-1,TRBV29-1,-,-,CSVEDPLPLAGAYNEQFF,TGCAGCGTTGAAGATCCCCTTCCCCTGGCGGGGGCTTACAATGAGCAGTTCTTC
TRBJ2-4,TRBV2,-,-,CASRHSGVKLAKNIQYF,TGTGCCAGCAGACACTCGGGGGTTAAACTAGCCAAAAACATTCAGTACTTC
TRBJ2-1,TRBV9,-,TRBD2,CASSVDTGGAFEYFSYNEQFF,TGTGCCAGCAGCGTAGATACCGGGGGGGCCTTTGAGTATTTCTCCTACAATGAGCAGTTCTTC
TRBJ2-7,TRBV2,few,-,CASLNRESSYEQYF,TGTGCCAGCCTCAACAGGGAAAGCTCCTACGAGCAGTACTTC
TRBJ1-5,TRBV27,-,-,CASSLQGSNQPQHF,TGTGCCAGCAGTTTACAGGGCAGCAATCAGCCCCAGCATTTT
TRBJ1-1,TRBV27,few,TRBD1,CASSSTGVTEAFF,TGTGCCAGCAGTTCGACAGGGGTAACTGAAGCTTTCTTT
TRBJ1-4,TRBV7-9,-,-,CASSLEGGSREKLFF,TGTGCCAGCAGCTTAGAAGGAGGGTCGAGGGAAAAACTGTTTTTT
TRBJ1-2,TRBV12-3/TRBV12-4,-,-,CASSLTYGYTF,TGTGCCAGCAGTTTAACTTATGGCTACACCTTC
TRBJ1-1,TRBV5-1,-,TRBD1,CASSLGQRQGAGTEAFF,TGCGCCAGCAGCTTGGGCCAACGACAGGGGGCCGGCACTGAAGCTTTCTTT
TRBJ2-3,TRBV27,-,TRBD1,CASSFLFGTESTDTQYF,TGTGCCAGCAGTTTTTTGTTCGGGACAGAAAGCACAGATACGCAGTATTTT
TRBJ2-5,TRBV9,-,-,CASSPQIQETQYF,TGTGCCAGCAGCCCCCAGATACAAGAGACCCAGTACTTC
TRBJ2-5,TRBV5-4,-,TRBD2,CASSQGLAAPSQETQYF,TGTGCCAGCAGCCAGGGACTAGCGGCGCCGTCCCAAGAGACCCAGTACTTC
TRBJ2-1,TRBV24-1,-,TRBD1,CATSGTGTGRDEQFF,TGTGCCACCAGTGGAACCGGGACAGGGCGGGATGAGCAGTTCTTC
TRBJ1-1,TRBV18,-,TRBD1,CASSRGRTGAGNTEAFF,TGTGCCAGCTCACGGGGAAGGACAGGGGCGGGGAACACTGAAGCTTTCTTT
TRBJ2-2,TRBV24-1,-,-,CATSDSQDMIFGELFF,TGTGCCACCAGTGATTCCCAGGACATGATTTTCGGGGAGCTGTTTTTT
TRBJ2-3,TRBV11-2,-,-,CASSLGGTDTQYF,TGTGCCAGCAGCTTAGGCGGCACAGATACGCAGTATTTT
TRBJ2-2,TRBV27,few,-,CASSLLSAGELFF,TGTGCCAGCAGTCTTCTATCCGCCGGGGAGCTGTTTTTT
TRBJ1-4,TRBV7-2,-,-,CASTLTYRGSSLSEKLFF,TGTGCCAGCACCTTGACCTATCGGGGGAGTTCGCTTAGTGAAAAACTGTTTTTT
TRBJ2-3,TRBV18,-,-,CASSHTSSGDTQYF,TGTGCCAGCTCACATACGAGTAGCGGTGATACGCAGTATTTT
TRBJ1-2,TRBV4-2,once,TRBD1,CASSQALRDRERYTF,TGTGCCAGCAGCCAAGCTCTCCGGGACAGGGAGAGGTACACCTTC
TRBJ1-4,TRBV27,-,-,CASSLYGATNEKLFF,TGTGCCAGCAGTTTATATGGAGCGACTAATGAAAAACTGTTTTTT
TRBJ2-1,TRBV6-5,-,TRBD2,CASSYHSGGAFEQFF,TGTGCCAGCAGTTACCACAGCGGGGGGGCCTTTGAGCAGTTCTTC
TRBJ1-2,TRBV7-8,once,TRBD1,CASSNRDRAYGYTF,TGTGCCAGCAGCAACCGGGACAGGGCCTATGGCTACACCTTC
TRBJ1-4,TRBV19,-,TRBD1,CASRPGQGKALNGKLFF,TGTGCCAGTAGACCGGGACAGGGAAAGGCCTTGAATGGAAAACTGTTTTTT
TRBJ1-2,TRBV6-5,-,-,CASSRTVPNYGYTF,TGTGCCAGCTCTAGGACAGTCCCTAACTATGGCTACACCTTC
TRBJ2-1,TRBV11-2,-,TRBD1,CASSSQGAGVNEQFF,TGTGCCAGCAGCTCTCAGGGGGCCGGTGTCAATGAGCAGTTCTTC
TRBJ2-7,TRBV2,-,-,CASMRGLVEQYF,TGTGCCAGCATGCGGGGGCTGGTCGAGCAGTACTTC
TRBJ1-4,TRBV6-5,few,TRBD1,CASSWRTGENEKLFF,TGTGCCAGCAGTTGGAGGACAGGAGAGAATGAAAAACTGTTTTTT
TRBJ1-6,TRBV30,-,-,CAWSVFQGSNSPLHF,TGTGCCTGGAGTGTTTTCCAGGGTTCGAATTCACCCCTCCACTTT
TRBJ2-2,TRBV28,-,-,CASSQNTGELFF,TGTGCCAGCAGTCAGAACACCGGGGAGCTGTTTTTT
TRBJ1-6,TRBV11-2,few,-,CASRAGIENSPLHF,TGTGCCAGCAGGGCAGGGATTGAGAATTCACCCCTCCACTTT
TRBJ1-2,TRBV5-6,few,TRBD1,CASSLTGTGFPYGYTF,TGTGCCAGCAGCTTGACCGGGACAGGGTTTCCCTATGGCTACACCTTC
TRBJ1-5,TRBV3-1/TRBV3-2,-,-,CASSRGHNNQPQHF,TGTGCCAGCAGCCGAGGACATAACAATCAGCCCCAGCATTTT
TRBJ2-7,TRBV7-2,-,TRBD1,CASSFTGGYEQYF,TGTGCCAGCAGCTTTACAGGGGGATACGAGCAGTACTTC
TRBJ1-6,TRBV6-5,-,-,CASSYESGSPLHF,TGTGCCAGCAGTTACGAGTCAGGTTCACCCCTCCACTTT
TRBJ2-7,TRBV28,-,TRBD2,CASSSGTSGRSEQYF,TGTGCCAGCAGTTCGGGGACTAGCGGTCGGAGCGAGCAGTACTTC
TRBJ1-2,TRBV4-1,-,-,CASSQIPGRGSGYGYTF,TGCGCCAGCAGCCAAATACCAGGGCGGGGCTCGGGCTATGGCTACACCTTC
TRBJ2-1,TRBV11-2,-,TRBD1,CASSLITGTDNEQFF,TGTGCCAGCAGCTTAATAACAGGGACAGACAATGAGCAGTTCTTC
TRBJ2-6,TRBV19,-,-,CASSQESGANVLTF,TGTGCCAGTAGTCAGGAATCAGGGGCCAACGTCCTGACTTTC
TRBJ2-3,TRBV3-1/TRBV3-2,-,-,CASSQGPGGLQLTDTQYF,TGTGCCAGCAGCCAAGGGCCTGGGGGACTCCAGCTCACAGATACGCAGTATTTT
TRBJ2-5,TRBV18,once,TRBD2,CASSPGLAKTQYF,TGTGCCAGCAGTCCGGGACTAGCAAAGACCCAGTACTTC